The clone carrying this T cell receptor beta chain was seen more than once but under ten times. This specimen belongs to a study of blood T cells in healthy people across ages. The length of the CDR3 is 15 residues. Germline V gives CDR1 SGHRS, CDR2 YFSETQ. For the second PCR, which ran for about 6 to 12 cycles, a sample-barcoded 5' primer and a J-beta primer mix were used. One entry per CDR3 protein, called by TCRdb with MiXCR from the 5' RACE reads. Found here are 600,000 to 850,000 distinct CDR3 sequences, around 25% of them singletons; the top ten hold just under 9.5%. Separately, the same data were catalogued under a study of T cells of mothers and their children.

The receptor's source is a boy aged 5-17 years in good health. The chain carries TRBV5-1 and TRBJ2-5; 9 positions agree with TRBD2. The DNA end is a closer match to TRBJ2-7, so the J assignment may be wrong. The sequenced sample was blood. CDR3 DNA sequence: TGCGCCAGCAGCTTGTTTAGCGGGGGCACCTACGAGCAGTACTTC. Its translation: CASSLFSGGTYEQYF.